These 9 T cell receptor beta chains were all obtained from the same sample, sequenced in a study of OX40 agonist ivuxolimab in advanced cancers. Data came from immunoSEQ multiplex PCR; TCRdb stores just in-frame clones and leaves some out. The data contain around 64,000 clones, roughly 84% of them singletons. The sample was CD4+ or CD8+ T cells sorted from blood, taken in a trial of the OX40 agonist ivuxolimab. The receptors were sampled from an adult with an advanced solid tumor such as melanoma, head and neck, liver or kidney cancer.

V usage is TRBV15 and J usage is TRBJ1-1; TRBD1 matches 7 bases. Germline V gene data show CDR1 as LNHNV and CDR2 as YYDKDF (reference sequence). The CDR3 sequence is 16 residues long. V shed 4 bases, J shed 6 bases, and the junction held 14 bases outside the gene matches. Here the CDR3 DNA reads TGTGCCACCAGCAACCCCCGGGACAGAGGAACGGCTGAAGCTTTCTTT. Protein product: CATSNPRDRGTAEAFF.

The chain has TRBV4-2 and TRBJ2-7; D call uncertain. Germline loops: CDR1 LGHNA, CDR2 YNFKEQ. V lost 0 bases to trimming and J lost 5 bases, with 14 bases between them. The CDR3 sequence is 15 residues long. The CDR3 nucleotides read TGTGCCAGCAGCCAAGATGGAAGGGTTCACCACGAGCAGTACTTC. Its protein product is CASSQDGRVHHEQYF.

The chain carries TRBV5-4 and TRBJ2-1, with 14 bases that match TRBD2. Germline-derived CDR1 and CDR2 are SGHNT and YYREEE (reference sequence). The CDR3 loop spans 16 amino acids. Trimming removed 4 bases from V and 7 bases from J; junction bases left unmatched: 7. In DNA form, the CDR3 reads TGTGCCAGCAGCCAGGGACTAGCGGGAGAAAGAAATGAGCAGTTCTTC. Its translation is CASSQGLAGERNEQFF.

This chain joins TRBV6-5 and TRBJ2-2, with D maybe TRBD1 (5 bases). The CDR3 is 14 residues long. Trimming pared 5 bases from V and 1 base from J, leaving 8 bases between. Germline values: CDR1 MNHEY, CDR2 SVGAGI. As DNA, the CDR3 is TGTGCCAGCAGTACGCAGGGGAACACCGGGGAGCTGTTTTTT. Its translation: CASSTQGNTGELFF.

This clone was picked up one time. CDR3 sequence: CASSLVGWGTEAFF. The CDR3 coding sequence is TGTGCCAGCAGCTTAGTGGGGTGGGGCACTGAAGCTTTCTTT. J is TRBJ1-1 and V is TRBV7-3; unclear D gene. Looked up from germline, CDR1 is SGHTA and CDR2 is FQGTGA. The V and J ends lost 2 bases and 4 bases respectively, with 11 bases between them. The CDR3 sequence is 14 residues long.

The rearrangement joins TRBV2 to TRBJ2-2; maybe TRBD2 (6 bases). V dropped 0 bases and J dropped 4 bases, with 9 bases sitting between them. CDR1 SNHLY and CDR2 FYNNEI come from the germline V gene. This CDR3 is 15 amino acids long. The CDR3 is CASSEAGGGTGELFF. For the CDR3, the DNA is TGTGCCAGCAGTGAAGCTGGGGGAGGCACCGGGGAGCTGTTTTTT.

The chain carries TRBV7-6 and TRBJ2-7; D might be TRBD1 (6 bases). There are 15 residues in the CDR3. Germline V lookup: CDR1 SGHVS, CDR2 FNYEAQ. Trimming took off 0 bases at V and 2 bases at J, with 11 bases between the two ends. The CDR3 region has the DNA TGTGCCAGCAGCTTAGCTGGGGGCCCAGCCTACGAGCAGTACTTC. Translating gives CASSLAGGPAYEQYF.

V gene TRBV30 combines with J gene TRBJ2-7, with D possibly TRBD1 on 6 matching bases. The germline V and J ends were trimmed by 1 base and 3 bases, with 13 bases remaining between them. This CDR3 region has 14 residues. Germline CDR1 and CDR2: GTSNPN and SVGIG (reference sequence). CDR3 nucleotide sequence: TGTGCCTGGAGTGGGGACAACGCTTTCTACGAGCAGTACTTC. Amino acids: CAWSGDNAFYEQYF.

The DNA of the CDR3 is TGTGCCAGCAGCGTAGGTTCGGCTAGCAATCAGCCCCAGCATTTT. Translation gives CASSVGSASNQPQHF. The chain has TRBV9 and TRBJ1-5; D not resolved. CDR1 and CDR2 (germline): SGDLS, YYNGEE. Trimming left V 0 bases short and J 0 bases short, with 7 bases between. The CDR3 totals 15 residues.